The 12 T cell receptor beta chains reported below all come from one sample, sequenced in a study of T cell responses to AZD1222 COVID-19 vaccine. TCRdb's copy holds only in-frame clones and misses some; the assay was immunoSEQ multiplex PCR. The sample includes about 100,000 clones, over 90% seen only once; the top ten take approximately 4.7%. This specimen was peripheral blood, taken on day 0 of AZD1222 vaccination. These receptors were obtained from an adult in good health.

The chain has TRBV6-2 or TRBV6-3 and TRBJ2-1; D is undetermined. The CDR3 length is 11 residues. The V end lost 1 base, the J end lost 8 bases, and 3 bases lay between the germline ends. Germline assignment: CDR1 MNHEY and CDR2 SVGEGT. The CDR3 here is CASSYFDEQFF. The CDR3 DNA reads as TGTGCCAGCAGTTACTTTGATGAGCAGTTCTTC.

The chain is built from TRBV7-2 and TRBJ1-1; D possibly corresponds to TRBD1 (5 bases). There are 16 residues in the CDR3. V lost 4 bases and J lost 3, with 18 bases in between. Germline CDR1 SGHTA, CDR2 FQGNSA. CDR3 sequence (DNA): TGTGCCAGCAGCTACTACCCAGGGAGGCGGGACACTGAAGCTTTCTTT. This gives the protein CASSYYPGRRDTEAFF.

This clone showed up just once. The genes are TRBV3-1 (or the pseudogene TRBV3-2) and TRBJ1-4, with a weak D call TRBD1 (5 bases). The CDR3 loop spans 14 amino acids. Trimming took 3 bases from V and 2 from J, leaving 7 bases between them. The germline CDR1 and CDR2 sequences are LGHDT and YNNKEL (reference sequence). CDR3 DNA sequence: TGTGCCAGCAGCCAGGCAGGGACTAATGAAAAACTGTTTTTT. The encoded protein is CASSQAGTNEKLFF.

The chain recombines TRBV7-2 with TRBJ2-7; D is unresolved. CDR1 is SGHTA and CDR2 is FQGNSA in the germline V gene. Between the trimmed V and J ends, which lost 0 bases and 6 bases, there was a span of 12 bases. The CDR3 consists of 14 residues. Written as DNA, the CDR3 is TGTGCCAGCAGCTTAGCCCCTAACGGCGTCGAGCAGTACTTC. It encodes CASSLAPNGVEQYF. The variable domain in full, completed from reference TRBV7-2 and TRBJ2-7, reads GAGVSQSPSNKVTEKGKDVELRCDPISGHTALYWYRQSLGQGLEFLIYFQGNSAPDKSGLPSDRFSAERTGGSVSTLTIQRTQQEDSAVYLCASSLAPNGVEQYFGPGTRLTVT.

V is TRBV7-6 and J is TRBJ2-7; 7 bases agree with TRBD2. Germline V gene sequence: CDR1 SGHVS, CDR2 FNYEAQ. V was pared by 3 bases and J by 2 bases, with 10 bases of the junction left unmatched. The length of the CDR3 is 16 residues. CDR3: CASSFQMREPTYEQYF. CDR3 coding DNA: TGTGCCAGCAGCTTTCAGATGCGGGAGCCGACCTACGAGCAGTACTTC.

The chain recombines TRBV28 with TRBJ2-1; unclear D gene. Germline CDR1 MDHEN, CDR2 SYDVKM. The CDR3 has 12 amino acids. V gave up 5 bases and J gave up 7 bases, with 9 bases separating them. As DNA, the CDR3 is TGTGCCAGCAGTGCCTCCACTAATGAGCAGTTCTTC. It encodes CASSASTNEQFF.

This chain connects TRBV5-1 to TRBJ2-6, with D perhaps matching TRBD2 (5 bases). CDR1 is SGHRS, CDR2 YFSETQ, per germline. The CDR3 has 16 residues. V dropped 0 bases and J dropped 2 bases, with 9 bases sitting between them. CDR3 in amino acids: CASSLGVGAGANVLTF. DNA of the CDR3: TGCGCCAGCAGCTTGGGTGTCGGGGCTGGGGCCAACGTCCTGACTTTC.

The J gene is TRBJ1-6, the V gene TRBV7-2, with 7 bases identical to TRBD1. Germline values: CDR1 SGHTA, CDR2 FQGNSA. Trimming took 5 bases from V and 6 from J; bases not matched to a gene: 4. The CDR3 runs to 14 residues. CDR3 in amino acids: CASSVGQPNSPLHF. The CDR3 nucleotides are TGTGCCAGCAGCGTGGGACAGCCTAATTCACCCCTCCACTTT.

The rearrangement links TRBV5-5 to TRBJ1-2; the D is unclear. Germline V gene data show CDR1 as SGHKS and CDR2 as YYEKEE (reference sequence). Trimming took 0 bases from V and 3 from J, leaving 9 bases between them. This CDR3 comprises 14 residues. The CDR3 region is CASSLGRGDYGYTF. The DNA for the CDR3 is TGTGCCAGCAGCTTGGGGCGGGGAGACTATGGCTACACCTTC.

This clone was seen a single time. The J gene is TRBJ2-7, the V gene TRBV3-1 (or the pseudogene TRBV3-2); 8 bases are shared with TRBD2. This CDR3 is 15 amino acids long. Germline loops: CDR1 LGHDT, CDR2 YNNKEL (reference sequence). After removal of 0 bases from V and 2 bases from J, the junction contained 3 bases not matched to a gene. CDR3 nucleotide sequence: TGTGCCAGCAGCCAAGATACTAGCGGAGCCTACGAGCAGTACTTC. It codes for CASSQDTSGAYEQYF.

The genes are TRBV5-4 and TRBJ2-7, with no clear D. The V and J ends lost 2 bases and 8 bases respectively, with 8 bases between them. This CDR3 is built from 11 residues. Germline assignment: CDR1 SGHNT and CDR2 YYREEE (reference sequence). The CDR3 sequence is CASSLGRQQYF. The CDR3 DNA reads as TGTGCCAGCAGCTTAGGCAGACAGCAGTACTTC.

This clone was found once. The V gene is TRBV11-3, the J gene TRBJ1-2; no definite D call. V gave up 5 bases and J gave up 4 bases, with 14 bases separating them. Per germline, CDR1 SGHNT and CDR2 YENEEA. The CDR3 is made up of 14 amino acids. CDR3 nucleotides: TGTGCCAGCAGCCTAGGGCCCGGTGGCTATGGCTACACCTTC. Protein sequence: CASSLGPGGYGYTF.